In this sample, the clone carrying this T cell receptor (beta chain) turned up a few times. Its target is unknown. MiXCR was run by TCRdb on the reads, yielding one entry per CDR3 protein. The sample consists of around 900,000 distinct CDR3 sequences, approximately 31% of them appearing once. These data are taken from a study of T cell repertoires in cytomegalovirus infection. Study results and limitations: HLA-C-restricted TCR beta clonotypes specific for CMV led the ex vivo response.

The sample consisted of cultured CD8+ T cells from PBMCs, taken from culture after CMV antigen stimulation. This clonotype originated in a human donor in good health (CMV status not recorded). Some clones in this sample may be carry-over from other donors' samples.

CDR3: CSARDLSGTGNTIYF. CDR3 nucleotides: TGCAGTGCTAGAGATCTTTCGGGGACTGGAAACACCATATATTTT. The genes are TRBV20-1 and TRBJ1-3; D unclear. The V gene lost 0 bases and the J gene lost 2 bases, with 11 bases spanning the gap. The CDR3 is 15 amino acids. In germline, CDR1 is DFQATT, CDR2 SNEGSKA (reference sequence).